Described below is a single T cell receptor (beta chain) sequence and its context. How the authors handled the data: Amplification from reference gene primers served as the basis for estimated nucleated cell counts. The protocol was immunoSEQ multiplex PCR, while the TCRdb copy is restricted to in-frame clones and leaves out a portion. That table furnishes V, J and clone size, whereas the DNA furnished D and trimming. The profile shows fewer than 100,000 clones, 70% to 90% of them singletons. The data stem from a study of blood T cell repertoires in COVID-19. Study summary: There were acute and convalescent COVID-19 samples, and they came from the United States, Italy and Spain. Nucleic acid was either cDNA or gDNA, and it came from T cells, B-cell-depleted T cells, or PBMCs.

Sequencing was done on a sample of peripheral blood. This receptor was identified in a human donor with acute or convalescent COVID-19. The donor label of this sample is uncertain.

The CDR3, as DNA: TGTGCCATCGGGACAGTTTATGACACTGAAGCTTTCTTT. Translated: CAIGTVYDTEAFF. The chain employs TRBV28 and TRBJ1-1; 7 nucleotides agree with TRBD1. CDR1 is MDHEN and CDR2 is SYDVKM in the germline V gene. The CDR3 loop spans 13 amino acids. V shed 10 bases and J 3 bases; nucleotides not matched to a gene: 8.